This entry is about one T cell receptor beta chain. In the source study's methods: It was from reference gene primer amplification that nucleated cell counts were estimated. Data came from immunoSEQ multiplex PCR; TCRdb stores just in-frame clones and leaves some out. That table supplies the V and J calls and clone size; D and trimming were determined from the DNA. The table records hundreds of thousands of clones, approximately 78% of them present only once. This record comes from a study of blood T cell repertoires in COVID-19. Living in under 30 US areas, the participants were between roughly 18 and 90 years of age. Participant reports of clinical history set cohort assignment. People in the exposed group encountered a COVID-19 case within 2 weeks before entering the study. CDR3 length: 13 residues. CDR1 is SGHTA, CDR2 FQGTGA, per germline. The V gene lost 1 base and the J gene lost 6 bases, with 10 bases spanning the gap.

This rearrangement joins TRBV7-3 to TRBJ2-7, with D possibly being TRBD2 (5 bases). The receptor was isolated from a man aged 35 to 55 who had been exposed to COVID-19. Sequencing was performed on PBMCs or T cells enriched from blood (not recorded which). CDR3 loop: CASSLMGGGEQYF. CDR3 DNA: TGTGCCAGCAGCTTAATGGGTGGAGGCGAGCAGTACTTC.